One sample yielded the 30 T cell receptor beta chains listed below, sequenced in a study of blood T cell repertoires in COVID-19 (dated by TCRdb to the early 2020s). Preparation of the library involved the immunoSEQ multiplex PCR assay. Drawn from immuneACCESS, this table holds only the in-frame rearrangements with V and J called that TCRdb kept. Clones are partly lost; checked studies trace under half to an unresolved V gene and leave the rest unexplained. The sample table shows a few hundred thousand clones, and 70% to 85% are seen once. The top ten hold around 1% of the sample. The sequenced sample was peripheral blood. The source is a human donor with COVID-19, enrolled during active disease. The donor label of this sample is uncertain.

CDR3 residues: CASRREVGNEQFF. The CDR3 DNA is TGTGCCAGCCGGAGGGAGGTGGGCAATGAGCAGTTCTTC. The chain has TRBV18 and TRBJ2-1; TRBD2 is a possible D gene (6 bases). Between the trimmed V and J ends, which lost 8 bases and 6 bases, there was a span of 14 bases. The CDR3 has 13 residues. Germline loops: CDR1 KGHSH, CDR2 LQKENI.

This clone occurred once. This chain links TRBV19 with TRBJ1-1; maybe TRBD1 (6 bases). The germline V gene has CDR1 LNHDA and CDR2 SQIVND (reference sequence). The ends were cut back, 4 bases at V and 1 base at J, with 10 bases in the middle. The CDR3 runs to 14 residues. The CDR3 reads CASSTNRENTEAFF. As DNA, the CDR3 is TGTGCCAGTAGTACCAACAGGGAGAACACTGAAGCTTTCTTT.

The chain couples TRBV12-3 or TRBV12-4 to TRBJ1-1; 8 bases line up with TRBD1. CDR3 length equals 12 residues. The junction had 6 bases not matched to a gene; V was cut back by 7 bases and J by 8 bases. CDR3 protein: CASTKGDREAFF. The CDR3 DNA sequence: TGTGCCAGCACCAAGGGGGACAGGGAAGCTTTCTTT.

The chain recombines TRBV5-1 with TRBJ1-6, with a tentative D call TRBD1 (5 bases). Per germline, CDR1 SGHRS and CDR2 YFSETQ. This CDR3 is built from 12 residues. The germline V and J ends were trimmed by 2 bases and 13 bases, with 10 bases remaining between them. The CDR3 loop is CASSFPGGPLHF. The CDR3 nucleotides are TGCGCCAGCAGCTTCCCTGGGGGGCCCCTCCACTTT.

The CDR3 spells CAWSVTQYSYEQYF. In DNA form, the CDR3 reads TGTGCCTGGAGTGTAACACAGTACTCCTACGAGCAGTACTTC. The J gene is TRBJ2-7, the V gene TRBV30; no clear D. Germline V CDR1 and CDR2: GTSNPN, SVGIG (reference sequence). The CDR3 is made up of 14 amino acids. V lost 0 bases and J 0 bases, leaving 9 bases between the germline ends.

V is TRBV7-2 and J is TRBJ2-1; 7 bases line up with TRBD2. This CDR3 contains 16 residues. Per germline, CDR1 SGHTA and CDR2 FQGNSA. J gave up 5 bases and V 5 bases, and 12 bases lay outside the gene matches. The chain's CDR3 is CASSPQAGEFNNEQFF. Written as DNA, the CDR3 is TGTGCCAGCAGCCCCCAGGCGGGAGAGTTCAACAATGAGCAGTTCTTC. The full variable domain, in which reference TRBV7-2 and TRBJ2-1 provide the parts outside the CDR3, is GAGVSQSPSNKVTEKGKDVELRCDPISGHTALYWYRQSLGQGLEFLIYFQGNSAPDKSGLPSDRFSAERTGGSVSTLTIQRTQQEDSAVYLCASSPQAGEFNNEQFFGPGTRLTVL.

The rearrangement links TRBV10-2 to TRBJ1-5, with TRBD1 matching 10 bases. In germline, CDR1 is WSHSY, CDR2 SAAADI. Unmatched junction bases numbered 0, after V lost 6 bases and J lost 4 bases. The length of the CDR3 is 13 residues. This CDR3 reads CASRGQGNQPQHF. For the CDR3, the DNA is TGCGCCAGCAGGGGACAGGGGAATCAGCCCCAGCATTTT.

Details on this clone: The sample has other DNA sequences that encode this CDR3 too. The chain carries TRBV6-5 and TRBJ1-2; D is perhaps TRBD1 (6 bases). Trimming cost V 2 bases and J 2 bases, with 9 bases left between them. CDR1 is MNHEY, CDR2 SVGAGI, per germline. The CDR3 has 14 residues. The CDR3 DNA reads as TGTGCCAGCAGTTACCGTACAGGGAACTATGGCTACACCTTC. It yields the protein CASSYRTGNYGYTF.

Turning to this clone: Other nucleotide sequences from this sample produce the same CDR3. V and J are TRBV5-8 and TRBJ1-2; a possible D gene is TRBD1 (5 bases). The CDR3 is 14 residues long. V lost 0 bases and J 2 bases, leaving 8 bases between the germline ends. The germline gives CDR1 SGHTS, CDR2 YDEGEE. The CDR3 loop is CASSLVRGNYGYTF. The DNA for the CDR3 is TGTGCCAGCAGCTTGGTACGGGGGAACTATGGCTACACCTTC.

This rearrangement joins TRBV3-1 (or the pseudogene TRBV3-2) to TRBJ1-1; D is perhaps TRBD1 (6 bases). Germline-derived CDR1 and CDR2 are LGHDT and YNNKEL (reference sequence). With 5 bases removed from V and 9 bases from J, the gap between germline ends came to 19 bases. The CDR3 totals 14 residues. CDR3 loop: CASSDGTLRRKAFF. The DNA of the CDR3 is TGTGCCAGCAGCGACGGGACACTCAGGAGAAAAGCTTTCTTT.

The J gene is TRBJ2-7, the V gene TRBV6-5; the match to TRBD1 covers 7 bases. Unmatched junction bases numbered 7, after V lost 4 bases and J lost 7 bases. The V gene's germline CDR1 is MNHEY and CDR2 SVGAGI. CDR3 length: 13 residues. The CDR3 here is CASSSNRGTEQYF. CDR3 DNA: TGTGCCAGCAGTTCGAACAGGGGTACGGAGCAGTACTTC.

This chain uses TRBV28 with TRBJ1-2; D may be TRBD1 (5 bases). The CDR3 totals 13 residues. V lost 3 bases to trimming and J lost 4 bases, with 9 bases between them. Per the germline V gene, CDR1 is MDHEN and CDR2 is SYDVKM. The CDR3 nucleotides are TGTGCCAGCAGTTTGGCGGGGGTCTATGGCTACACCTTC. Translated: CASSLAGVYGYTF.

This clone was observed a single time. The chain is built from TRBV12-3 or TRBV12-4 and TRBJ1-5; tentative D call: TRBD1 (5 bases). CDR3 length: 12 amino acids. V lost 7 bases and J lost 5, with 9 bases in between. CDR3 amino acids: CASTDSYQPQHF. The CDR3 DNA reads TGTGCCAGCACCGACAGCTATCAGCCCCAGCATTTT.

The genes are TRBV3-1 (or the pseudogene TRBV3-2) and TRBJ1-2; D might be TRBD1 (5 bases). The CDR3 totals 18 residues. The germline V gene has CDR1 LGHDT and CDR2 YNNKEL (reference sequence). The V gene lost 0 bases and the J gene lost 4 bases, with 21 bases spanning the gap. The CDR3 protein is CASSQDRQTMSWSYGYTF. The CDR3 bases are TGTGCCAGCAGCCAAGATAGACAGACGATGAGTTGGAGCTATGGCTACACCTTC.

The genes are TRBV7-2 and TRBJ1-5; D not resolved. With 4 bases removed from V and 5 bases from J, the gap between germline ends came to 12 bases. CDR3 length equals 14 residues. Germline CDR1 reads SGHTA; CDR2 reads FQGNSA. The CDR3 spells CASSSGWSDQPQHF. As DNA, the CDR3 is TGTGCCAGCAGCTCGGGTTGGTCAGATCAGCCCCAGCATTTT.

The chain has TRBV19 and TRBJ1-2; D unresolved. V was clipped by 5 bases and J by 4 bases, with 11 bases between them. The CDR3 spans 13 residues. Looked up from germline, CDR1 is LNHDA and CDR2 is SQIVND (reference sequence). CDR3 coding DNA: TGTGCCAGTAGTGTAAGATCGAGCTATGGCTACACCTTC. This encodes CASSVRSSYGYTF. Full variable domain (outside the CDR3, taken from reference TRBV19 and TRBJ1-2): DGGITQSPKYLFRKEGQNVTLSCEQNLNHDAMYWYRQDPGQGLRLIYYSQIVNDFQKGDIAEGYSVSREKKESFPLTVTSAQKNPTAFYLCASSVRSSYGYTFGSGTRLTVV.

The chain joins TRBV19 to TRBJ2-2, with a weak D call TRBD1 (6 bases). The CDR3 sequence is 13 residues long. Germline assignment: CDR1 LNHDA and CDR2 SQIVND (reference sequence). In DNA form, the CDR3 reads TGTGTTACAGGGCAGGCCAACACCGGGGAGCTGTTTTTT. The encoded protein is CVTGQANTGELFF.

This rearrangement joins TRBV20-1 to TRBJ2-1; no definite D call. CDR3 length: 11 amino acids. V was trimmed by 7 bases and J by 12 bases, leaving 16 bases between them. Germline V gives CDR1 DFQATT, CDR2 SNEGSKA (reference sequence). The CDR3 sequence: CSGVLLPGQFF. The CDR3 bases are TGCAGTGGGGTACTGCTTCCGGGGCAGTTCTTC.

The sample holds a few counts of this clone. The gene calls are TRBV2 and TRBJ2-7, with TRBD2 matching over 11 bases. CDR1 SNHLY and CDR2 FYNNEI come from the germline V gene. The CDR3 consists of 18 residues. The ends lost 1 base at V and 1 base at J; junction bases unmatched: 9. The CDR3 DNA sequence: TGTGCCAGCAGTGAAGATCTAGCGGGAGGTCCTTGGTCCTACGAGCAGTACTTC. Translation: CASSEDLAGGPWSYEQYF.

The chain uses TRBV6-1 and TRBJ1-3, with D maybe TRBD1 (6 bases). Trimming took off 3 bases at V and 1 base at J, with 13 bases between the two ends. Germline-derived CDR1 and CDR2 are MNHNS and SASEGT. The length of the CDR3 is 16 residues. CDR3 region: CASSDPQGLSGNTIYF. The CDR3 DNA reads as TGTGCCAGCAGTGATCCTCAGGGGCTGTCTGGAAACACCATATATTTT.

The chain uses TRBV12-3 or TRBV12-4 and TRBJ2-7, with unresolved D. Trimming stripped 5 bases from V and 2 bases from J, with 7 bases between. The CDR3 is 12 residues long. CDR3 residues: CASSPSPYEQYF. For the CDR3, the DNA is TGTGCCAGCAGTCCGTCCCCCTACGAGCAGTACTTC.

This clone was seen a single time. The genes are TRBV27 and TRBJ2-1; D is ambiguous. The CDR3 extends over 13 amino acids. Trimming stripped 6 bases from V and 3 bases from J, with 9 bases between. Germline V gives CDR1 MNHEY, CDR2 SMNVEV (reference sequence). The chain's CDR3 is CASSLRGYNEQFF. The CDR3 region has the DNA TGTGCCAGCAGCCTCAGAGGCTACAATGAGCAGTTCTTC.

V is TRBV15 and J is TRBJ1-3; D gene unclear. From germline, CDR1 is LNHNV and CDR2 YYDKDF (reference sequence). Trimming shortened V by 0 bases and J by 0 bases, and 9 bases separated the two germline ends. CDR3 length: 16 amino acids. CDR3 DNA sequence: TGTGCCACCAGCAGAGATCCGGGGAACTCTGGAAACACCATATATTTT. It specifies CATSRDPGNSGNTIYF.

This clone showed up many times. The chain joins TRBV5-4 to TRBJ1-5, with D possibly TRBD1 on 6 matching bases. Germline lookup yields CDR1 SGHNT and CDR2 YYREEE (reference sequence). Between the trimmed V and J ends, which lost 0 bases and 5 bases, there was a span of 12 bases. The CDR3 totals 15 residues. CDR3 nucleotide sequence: TGTGCCAGCAGCTTGGACGGACAGCCGGATCAGCCCCAGCATTTT. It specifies CASSLDGQPDQPQHF.

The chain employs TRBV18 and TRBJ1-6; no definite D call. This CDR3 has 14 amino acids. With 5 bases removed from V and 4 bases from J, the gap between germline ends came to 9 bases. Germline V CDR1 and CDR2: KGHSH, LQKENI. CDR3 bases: TGTGCCAGCTCATCCACAGAGTATAATTCACCCCTCCACTTT. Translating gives CASSSTEYNSPLHF.

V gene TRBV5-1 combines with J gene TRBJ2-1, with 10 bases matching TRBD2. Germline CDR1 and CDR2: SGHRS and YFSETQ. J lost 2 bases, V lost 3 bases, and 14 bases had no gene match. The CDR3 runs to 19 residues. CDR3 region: CASSWRAGGPGSAYNEQFF. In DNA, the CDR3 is TGCGCCAGCAGCTGGCGAGCGGGAGGGCCGGGGTCGGCCTACAATGAGCAGTTCTTC.

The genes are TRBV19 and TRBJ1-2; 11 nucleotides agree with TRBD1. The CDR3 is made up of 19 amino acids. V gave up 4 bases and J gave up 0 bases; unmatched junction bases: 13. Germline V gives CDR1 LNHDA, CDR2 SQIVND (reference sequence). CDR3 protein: CASSTRTGGSLGTNYGYTF. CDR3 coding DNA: TGTGCCAGTAGTACCCGGACAGGGGGCTCGTTGGGGACTAACTATGGCTACACCTTC.

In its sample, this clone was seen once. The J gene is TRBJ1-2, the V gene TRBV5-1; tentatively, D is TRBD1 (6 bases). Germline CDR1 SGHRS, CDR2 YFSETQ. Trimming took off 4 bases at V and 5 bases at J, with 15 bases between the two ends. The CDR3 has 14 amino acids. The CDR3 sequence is CASSGADSRYGYTF. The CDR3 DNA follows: TGCGCCAGCAGCGGCGCGGACAGCCGATATGGCTACACCTTC.

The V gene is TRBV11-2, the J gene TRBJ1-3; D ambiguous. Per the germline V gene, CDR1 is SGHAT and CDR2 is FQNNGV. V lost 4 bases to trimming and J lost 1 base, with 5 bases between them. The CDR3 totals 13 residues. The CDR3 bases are TGTGCCAGCAGCTCATCATCTGGAAACACCATATATTTT. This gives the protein CASSSSSGNTIYF.

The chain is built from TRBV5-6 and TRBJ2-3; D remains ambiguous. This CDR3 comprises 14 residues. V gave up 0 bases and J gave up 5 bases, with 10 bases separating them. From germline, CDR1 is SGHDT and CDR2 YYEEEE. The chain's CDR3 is CASSLAHNEDTQYF. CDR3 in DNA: TGTGCCAGCAGCTTGGCTCACAACGAAGATACGCAGTATTTT.